This T cell receptor (beta chain) was profiled in a study of shared clonotypes between healthy human individuals. The study's findings and limits: Generation of non-shared clonotypes was less probable than generation of clonotypes shared by all four donors.

Germline V lookup: CDR1 SQVTM, CDR2 ANQGSEA. The CDR3 extends over 12 amino acids. V dropped 7 bases and J dropped 4; count of bases not matched to a gene: 5. Clones were sequenced by immunoSEQ multiplex PCR, and TCRdb holds only the in-frame ones, with some missing. Among 550,000 to 700,000 clones listed, 60% to 75% were seen once. Worth noting for this clone: Its antigen is not identified.

The chain employs TRBV29-1 and TRBJ2-3, with TRBD1 matching 7 bases. The sequencing input was memory CD4+ T cells sorted from blood. Subset in this sample: CD45RA-negative fraction. The receptor was derived from a woman aged 25 to 45 in good health. CDR3 DNA: TGCAGCGGACGACAGGGAGCAGATACGCAGTATTTT. It specifies CSGRQGADTQYF.